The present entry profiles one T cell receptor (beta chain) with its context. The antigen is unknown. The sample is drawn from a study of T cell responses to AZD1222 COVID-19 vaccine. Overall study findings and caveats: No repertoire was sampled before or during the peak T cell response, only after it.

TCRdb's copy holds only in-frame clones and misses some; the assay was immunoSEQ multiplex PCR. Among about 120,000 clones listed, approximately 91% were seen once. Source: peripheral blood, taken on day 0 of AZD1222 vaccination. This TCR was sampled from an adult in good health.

The CDR3 DNA follows: TGTGCCAGCAGGAGAGAGCCAGGGAAATCCACTGAAGCTTTCTTT. Translated: CASRREPGKSTEAFF. The chain uses TRBV6-4 and TRBJ1-1; a weak D match, TRBD1 (5 bases). CDR1 MRHNA and CDR2 SNTAGT come from the germline V gene. The CDR3 is 15 residues long. V was shortened by 6 bases and J by 4 bases, with 18 bases between the two germline ends.